This is a list of T cell receptor beta chains from one sample in a study of read filtering for tumor transcriptome and immune sequencing. TCRdb fed the reads into MiXCR, producing one record per CDR3 protein. Of some 130,000 distinct CDR3 sequences listed, roughly 13% were seen once; the top ten hold 7.5% to 10%. The sequenced material came from a population of CD138-negative cells sorted from bone marrow. All receptors come from a donor aged 40 or over with multiple myeloma. Each CDR3 is given with its conserved first and last residue. The D gene is left open where the match is weak. Clone size is shown for a subset of rows, as once, few, many or a class of expanded clone.

D | J | size | V | DNA | CDR3
TRBD1 | TRBJ2-1 | - | TRBV5-6 | TGTGCCAGCAGCTTTCGGACAGGGCAGTACAATGAGCAGTTCTTC | CASSFRTGQYNEQFF
TRBD1 | TRBJ1-1 | few | TRBV7-9 | TGTGCCAGCAGCCCAGGGGGGGAAGCTTTCTTT | CASSPGGEAFF
- | TRBJ2-6 | once | TRBV11-2 | TGTGCCAGCAGCCCCGGGACATGGGCCTCTGGGGCCAACGTCCTGACTTTC | CASSPGTWASGANVLTF
TRBD2 | TRBJ2-2 | many | TRBV5-1 | TGCGCCAGCAGCTTACTAGCGGGAGGAGGAACCGGGGAGCTGTTTTTT | CASSLLAGGGTGELFF
TRBD1 | TRBJ1-1 | many | TRBV24-1 | TGTGCCACCAGTGACGCCGGGACAGGGCTAGGAGGCACTGAAGCTTTCTTT | CATSDAGTGLGGTEAFF
- | TRBJ1-4 | many | TRBV7-9 | TGTGCCAGCAGCTTAGAACTGGGACCTAATGAAAAACTGTTTTTT | CASSLELGPNEKLFF
- | TRBJ2-1 | - | TRBV12-3/TRBV12-4 | TGTGCCAGCAGTACCACCTTAAGTAGTGAGCAGTTCTTC | CASSTTLSSEQFF
TRBD2 | TRBJ2-7 | many | TRBV12-3/TRBV12-4 | TGTGCCAGCATGGGTGGCGGGGGCTACGAGCAGTACTTC | CASMGGGGYEQYF
- | TRBJ1-5 | many | TRBV15 | TGTGCCACCAGCGCGAAGGGACACTCAAATCAGCCCCAGCATTTT | CATSAKGHSNQPQHF
- | TRBJ1-5 | many | TRBV19 | TGTGCCAGTAGTACAGGGCTTAGCAATCAGCCCCAGCATTTT | CASSTGLSNQPQHF
TRBD2 | TRBJ2-5 | many | TRBV30 | TGTGCCTGGGGGAGGGCTCTCCAAGAGACCCAGTACTTC | CAWGRALQETQYF
- | TRBJ1-2 | few | TRBV19 | TGTGCCAGTAGTATGGGCCAGCCTAACTATGGCTACACCTTC | CASSMGQPNYGYTF
- | TRBJ2-1 | many | TRBV7-6 | TGTGCCAGCAGCTTAGCGGGGATTAGTGATGAGCAGTTCTTC | CASSLAGISDEQFF
TRBD2 | TRBJ2-1 | many | TRBV19 | TGTGCCAGTAGTACCCTAGCGGGAGGCTCCTACAATGAGCAGTTCTTC | CASSTLAGGSYNEQFF
TRBD1 | TRBJ2-7 | many | TRBV7-8 | TGTGCCAGCAGCCCATGGACAGGACCAACTGCCTACGAGCAGTACTTC | CASSPWTGPTAYEQYF
- | TRBJ2-7 | many | TRBV20-1 | TGCAGTGCTAGAGGGTGGCCGGCCTACGAGCAGTACTTC | CSARGWPAYEQYF
- | TRBJ1-3 | - | TRBV10-2 | TGCGCCGCCGGGACCTCTGGAAACACCATATATTTT | CAAGTSGNTIYF
- | TRBJ2-3 | many | TRBV10-3 | TGTGCCATCAGTGAGTCCGAGGTCGCAGATACGCAGTATTTT | CAISESEVADTQYF
- | TRBJ1-1 | many | TRBV25-1 | TGTGCCAGCAGTGACTGGGGGCGTGAAGCTTTCTTT | CASSDWGREAFF
- | TRBJ1-1 | - | TRBV7-8 | TGTGCCAGCAGCCAGTTCCCGGAGACTGAAGCTTTCTTT | CASSQFPETEAFF
- | TRBJ2-3 | - | TRBV2 | TGTGCCAGTTTATACATTTTCCCCGGTGATACGCAGTATTTT | CASLYIFPGDTQYF
TRBD1 | TRBJ2-1 | many | TRBV27 | TGTGCCAGCGAAGGGACAGGCAACAATGAGCAGTTCTTC | CASEGTGNNEQFF
TRBD1 | TRBJ2-7 | many | TRBV7-9 | TGTGCCAGCAGCCCCTCCAGGACAGGGGGCGATTTCTACGAGCAGTACTTC | CASSPSRTGGDFYEQYF
TRBD2 | TRBJ2-1 | - | TRBV20-1 | TGCAGTGCTAGTCGGGAGGGTAATGAGCAGTTCTTC | CSASREGNEQFF
- | TRBJ1-2 | many | TRBV7-9 | TGTGCCAGCAGCTTACCTGTGGGACGGCTAAACTATGGCTACACCTTC | CASSLPVGRLNYGYTF
TRBD1 | TRBJ2-1 | many | TRBV10-3 | TGTGCCACCGCCCCGGGACAGGGGATTGGGGGTGATGAGCAGTTCTTC | CATAPGQGIGGDEQFF
- | TRBJ2-1 | many | TRBV10-3 | TGTGCCATCAGTGAGTACAATGAGCAGTTCTTC | CAISEYNEQFF
TRBD2 | TRBJ2-3 | many | TRBV6-5 | TGTGCCAGCAGTTCCCTCCCGAAGACTAGCGGGAGATTTCCAGATACGCAGTATTTT | CASSSLPKTSGRFPDTQYF
- | TRBJ2-7 | - | TRBV20-1 | TGCAGTGCCAGGGACCACTCCTACGAGCAGTACTTC | CSARDHSYEQYF
- | TRBJ1-3 | many | TRBV19 | TGTGCCAGTAGCCCTCTAAGTAAGGCTGGAAACACCATATATTTT | CASSPLSKAGNTIYF
TRBD2 | TRBJ2-1 | many | TRBV19 | TGTGCCACCAGAACGTATGTGACTAGCCGTGAGCAGTTCTTC | CATRTYVTSREQFF
- | TRBJ2-2 | many | TRBV7-2 | TGTGCCAGCAGCTTAGCGCGGGTCGGAGCGGGCCTCACCGGGGAGCTGTTTTTT | CASSLARVGAGLTGELFF
- | TRBJ2-2 | many | TRBV7-3 | TGTGCCAGCAGCTTAGACGGGCAGGCCGGGGAGCTGTTTTTT | CASSLDGQAGELFF
TRBD1 | TRBJ1-1 | many | TRBV12-3/TRBV12-4 | TGTGCCAGCAGTTTAGGGGGACAGGGCGGGACTGAAGCTTTCTTT | CASSLGGQGGTEAFF
- | TRBJ2-3 | many | TRBV6-5 | TGTGCCAGCAGTTTATGGCTTTCCACAGATACGCAGTATTTT | CASSLWLSTDTQYF
- | TRBJ1-4 | few | TRBV6-5 | TGTGCCAGCAGTAACCCAGCAACTAATGAAAAACTGTTTTTT | CASSNPATNEKLFF
- | TRBJ2-1 | many | TRBV30 | TGTGCCTGGAGAAATGGGCTGAGCTCCTACAATGAGCAGTTCTTC | CAWRNGLSSYNEQFF
- | TRBJ1-4 | many | TRBV29-1 | TGCAGCGTTGAAGATGAAAGCGGGTACTATGAAAAACTGTTTTTT | CSVEDESGYYEKLFF
TRBD1 | TRBJ1-1 | - | TRBV5-1 | TGCGCCAGCAGCATCGGCGGGACAGGGGATTATGAAGCTTTCTTT | CASSIGGTGDYEAFF
TRBD2 | TRBJ2-1 | - | TRBV10-3 | TGTGCCATCAGTGGACTAGCGGGAAATGAGCAGTTCTTC | CAISGLAGNEQFF
- | TRBJ2-1 | many | TRBV6-2/TRBV6-3 | TGTGCCAGCAGCGCCAGCTATGAGCAGTTCTTC | CASSASYEQFF
- | TRBJ1-1 | many | TRBV7-2 | TGTGCCAGCAGCTCAGACTATGCAAGGAACACTGAAGCTTTCTTT | CASSSDYARNTEAFF
- | TRBJ2-3 | many | TRBV10-1 | TGCGCCAGCAGTGAGCCCACCACAGATACGCAGTATTTT | CASSEPTTDTQYF
TRBD1 | TRBJ2-7 | few | TRBV7-9 | TGTGCCAGCAGCCGCGGACAGGGATACGAGCAGTACTTC | CASSRGQGYEQYF
TRBD1 | TRBJ1-2 | few | TRBV4-2 | TGTGCCAGCAGCCATCCTCCAGGGGGGGGCGTAGGCTATGGCTACACCTTC | CASSHPPGGGVGYGYTF
- | TRBJ2-2 | many | TRBV7-3 | TGTGCCAGCAGCCCCGGGCCGTACACCGGGGAGCTGTTTTTT | CASSPGPYTGELFF
- | TRBJ2-7 | few | TRBV12-3/TRBV12-4 | TGTGCCAGCAGCCTCCATAGCTCCTACGAGCAGTACTTC | CASSLHSSYEQYF
- | TRBJ2-1 | - | TRBV7-6 | TGTGCCAGCAGCCCCACACGAAGCTACAATGAGCAGTTCTTC | CASSPTRSYNEQFF
TRBD2 | TRBJ2-1 | many | TRBV6-2/TRBV6-3 | TGTGCCAGCAGCCGCGGACTAGCGGGACTCTATAAGCAGTTCTTC | CASSRGLAGLYKQFF
TRBD2 | TRBJ2-3 | many | TRBV20-1 | TGCAGTTGGGGAGGAGGGACTAGCGGGAGCTGGGGCACAGATACGCAGTATTTT | CSWGGGTSGSWGTDTQYF